This T cell receptor beta chain appears in the sequencing data of a study of T cells in Graves' hyperthyroidism and ophthalmopathy. This clonotype occurred many times. Antigen: not known. Deletions cut 5 bases from V and 4 bases from J, with 12 bases between. Per germline, CDR1 LNHNV and CDR2 YYDKDF (reference sequence). The CDR3 contains 14 residues. Notes on the study in general: Model predictions of ophthalmopathy came a median around 6.5 months before onset. Ophthalmopathy was told apart from stable hyperthyroidism by a 13 V-J model.

TCR beta CDR3 regions were amplified from RNA. During a first-round RT-PCR of the TCR CDR3, the HTBI primer set was used. Via MiXCR, TCRdb re-called the multiplex PCR reads, giving one row per CDR3 protein. The table has around 500,000 distinct CDR3 sequences, 13% to 15% seen once. Those with hyperthyroidism were 18 to 65 years old, newly diagnosed, and ill for under 2 months. The chain recombines TRBV15 with TRBJ2-4, with a tentative D call TRBD1 (5 bases). The sequence was collected from a woman between 18 and 29 years old with Graves' hyperthyroidism. Input material: blood. The DNA for the CDR3 is TGTGCCACCAGCGGTACCCAGGGAAAAAACATTCAGTACTTC. It yields the protein CATSGTQGKNIQYF.